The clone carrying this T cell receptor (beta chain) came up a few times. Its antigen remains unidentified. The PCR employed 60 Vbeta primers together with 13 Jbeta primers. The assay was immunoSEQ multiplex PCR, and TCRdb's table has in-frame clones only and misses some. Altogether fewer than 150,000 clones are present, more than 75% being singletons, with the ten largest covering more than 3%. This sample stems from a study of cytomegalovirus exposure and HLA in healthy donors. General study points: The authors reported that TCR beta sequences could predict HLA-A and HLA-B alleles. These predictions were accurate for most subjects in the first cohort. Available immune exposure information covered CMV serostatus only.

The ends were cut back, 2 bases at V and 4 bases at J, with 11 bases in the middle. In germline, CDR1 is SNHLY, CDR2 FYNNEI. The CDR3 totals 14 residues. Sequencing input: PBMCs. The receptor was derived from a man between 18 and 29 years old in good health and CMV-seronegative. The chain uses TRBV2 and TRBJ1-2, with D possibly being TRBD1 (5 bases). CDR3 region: CASSEPGGGYGYTF. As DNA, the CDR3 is TGTGCCAGCAGTGAACCTGGGGGGGGCTATGGCTACACCTTC. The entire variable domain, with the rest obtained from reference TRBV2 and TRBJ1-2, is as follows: EPEVTQTPSHQVTQMGQEVILRCVPISNHLYFYWYRQILGQKVEFLVSFYNNEISEKSEIFDDQFSVERPDGSNFTLKIRSTKLEDSAMYFCASSEPGGGYGYTFGSGTRLTVV.